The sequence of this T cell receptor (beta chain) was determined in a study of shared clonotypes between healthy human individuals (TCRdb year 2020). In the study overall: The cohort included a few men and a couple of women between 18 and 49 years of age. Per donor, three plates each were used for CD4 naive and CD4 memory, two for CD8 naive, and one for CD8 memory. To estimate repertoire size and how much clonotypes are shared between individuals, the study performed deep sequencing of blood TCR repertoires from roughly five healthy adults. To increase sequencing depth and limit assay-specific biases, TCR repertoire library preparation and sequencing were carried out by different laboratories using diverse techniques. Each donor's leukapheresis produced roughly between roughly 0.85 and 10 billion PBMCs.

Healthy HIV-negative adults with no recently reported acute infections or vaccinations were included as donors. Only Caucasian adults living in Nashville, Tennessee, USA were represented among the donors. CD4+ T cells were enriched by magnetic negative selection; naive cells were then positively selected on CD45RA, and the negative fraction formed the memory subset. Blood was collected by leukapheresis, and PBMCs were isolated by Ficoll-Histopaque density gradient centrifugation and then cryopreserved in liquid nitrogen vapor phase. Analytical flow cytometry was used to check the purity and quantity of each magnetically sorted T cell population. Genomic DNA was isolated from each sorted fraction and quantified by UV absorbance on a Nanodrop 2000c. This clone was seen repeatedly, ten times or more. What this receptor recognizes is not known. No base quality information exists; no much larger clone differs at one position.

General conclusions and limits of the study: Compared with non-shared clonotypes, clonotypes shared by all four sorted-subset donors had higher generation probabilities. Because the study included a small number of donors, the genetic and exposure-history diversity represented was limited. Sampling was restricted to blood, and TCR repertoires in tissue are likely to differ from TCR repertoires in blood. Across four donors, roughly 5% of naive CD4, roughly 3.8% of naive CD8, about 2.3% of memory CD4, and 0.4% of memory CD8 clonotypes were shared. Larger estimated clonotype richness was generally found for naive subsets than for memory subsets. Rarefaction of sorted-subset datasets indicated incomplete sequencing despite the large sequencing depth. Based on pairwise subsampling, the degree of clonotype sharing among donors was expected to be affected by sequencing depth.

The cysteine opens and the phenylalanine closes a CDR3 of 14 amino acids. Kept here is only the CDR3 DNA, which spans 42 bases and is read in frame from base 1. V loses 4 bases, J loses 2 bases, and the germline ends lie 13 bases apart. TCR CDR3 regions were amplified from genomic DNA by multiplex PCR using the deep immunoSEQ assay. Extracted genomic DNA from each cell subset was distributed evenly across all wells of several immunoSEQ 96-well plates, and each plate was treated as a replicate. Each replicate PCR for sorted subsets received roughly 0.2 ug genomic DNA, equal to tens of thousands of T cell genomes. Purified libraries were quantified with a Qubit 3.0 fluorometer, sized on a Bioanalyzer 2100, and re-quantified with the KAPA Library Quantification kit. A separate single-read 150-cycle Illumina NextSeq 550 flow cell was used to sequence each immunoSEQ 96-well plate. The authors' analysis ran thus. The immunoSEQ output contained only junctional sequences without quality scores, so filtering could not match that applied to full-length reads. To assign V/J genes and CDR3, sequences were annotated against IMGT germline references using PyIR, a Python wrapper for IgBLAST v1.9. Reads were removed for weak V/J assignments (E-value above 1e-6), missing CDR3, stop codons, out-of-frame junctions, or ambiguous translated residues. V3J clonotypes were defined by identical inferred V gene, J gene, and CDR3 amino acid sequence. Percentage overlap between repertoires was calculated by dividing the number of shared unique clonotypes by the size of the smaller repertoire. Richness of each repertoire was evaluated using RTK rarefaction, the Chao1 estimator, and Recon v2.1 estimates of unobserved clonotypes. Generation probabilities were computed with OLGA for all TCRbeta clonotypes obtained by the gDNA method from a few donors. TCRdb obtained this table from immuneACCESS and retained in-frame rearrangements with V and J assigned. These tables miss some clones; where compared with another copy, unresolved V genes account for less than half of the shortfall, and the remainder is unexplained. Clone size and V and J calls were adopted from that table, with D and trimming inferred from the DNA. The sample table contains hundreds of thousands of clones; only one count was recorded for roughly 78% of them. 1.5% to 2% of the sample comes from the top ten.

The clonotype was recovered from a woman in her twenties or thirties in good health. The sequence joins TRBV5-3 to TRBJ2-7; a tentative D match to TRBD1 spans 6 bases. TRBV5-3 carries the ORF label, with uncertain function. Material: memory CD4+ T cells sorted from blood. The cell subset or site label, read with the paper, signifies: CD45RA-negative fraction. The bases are TGTGCCAGAAGCCGGAGAGAGGGGGCCTACGAGCAGTACTTC. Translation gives CARSRREGAYEQYF.